This T cell receptor (beta chain) is drawn from a study of CD8+ T cells in alopecia areata. Study results and caveats: Normal scalp had lower clonality than lesional scalp, with alopecia totalis/universalis lesions showing this most strongly.

The CDR3 is 13 amino acids. V lost 3 bases, J lost 9 bases, and 14 bases lay in between. From germline, CDR1 is MNHEY and CDR2 SVGAGI. As to this clone: No antigen is known for it.

Sequencing relied on a cDNA template that was reverse transcribed from extracted RNA. Here immunoSEQ multiplex PCR was the method, and the copy in TCRdb shows in-frame clones only, minus some. The table shows 110,000 to 150,000 clones, with roughly 50% occurring only once. The sequence derives from a human donor with alopecia areata. The sequencing here drew on CD4+ T cells sorted from blood, taken at week 0. J is TRBJ2-5 and V is TRBV6-5; D might be TRBD1 or TRBD2, each matching 5 bases. The CDR3 is CASSYGAEGPQYF. DNA for the CDR3: TGTGCCAGCAGTTATGGGGCTGAGGGTCCCCAGTACTTC.